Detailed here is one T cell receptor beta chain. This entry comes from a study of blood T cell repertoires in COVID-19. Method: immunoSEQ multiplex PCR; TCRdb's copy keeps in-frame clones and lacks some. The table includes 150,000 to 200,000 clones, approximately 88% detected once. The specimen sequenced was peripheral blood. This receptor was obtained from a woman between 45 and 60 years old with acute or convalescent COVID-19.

CDR3 sequence (DNA): TGTGCCAGCAGCATAGAAGGGGCGCAGACCCAGTACTTC. Translation gives CASSIEGAQTQYF. The chain carries TRBV5-4 and TRBJ2-5; tentative D call: TRBD1 (5 bases). The CDR3 length is 13 residues. CDR1 is SGHNT, CDR2 YYREEE, per germline (reference sequence). Between the trimmed V and J ends, which lost 4 bases and 6 bases, there was a span of 13 bases.